This T cell receptor (beta chain) is from a study of cytomegalovirus exposure and HLA in healthy donors (dated by TCRdb to about 2017). Regarding the research as a whole: In an earlier analysis of fewer than 750 of the donors, approximately 260 Gb of sequence data and some 100 million unique TCR beta sequences from about 190 million T cells were reported. In a later analysis, previously published TCR beta repertoires from 666 donors were re-analyzed and high-resolution HLA genotyping was added so that TCR occurrence patterns could be studied. A later genetic analysis took genome-wide SNP genotypes for about three fifths of the 666 donors and used that subset as a discovery cohort. A separate validation cohort of roughly 130 different subjects was used in addition to the 666-subject first cohort. All discovery cohort repertoires had been generated on a single sequencing platform. Among the roughly 400 genotyped donors, about 85% belonged to the genetic ancestry cluster associated with self-reported Caucasian donors. The study was designed to test whether signatures of past pathogen exposure could be identified by cataloging public T cell receptors. Roughly 5 DR-DQ haplotypes were handled as single units for association and clustering, since linkage in the cohort was strong. To predict cytomegalovirus infection status, the study brought together high-throughput TCR immunosequencing, statistical association of individual TCRs with disease status, and machine learning. Typing coverage differed by locus: A, B, C, DRB1 and DQB1 were typed in about 620-630 donors, DQA1 in about 550, DPA1 in around 610, and DPB1 in about 450. An earlier analysis of approximately 580 of the donors used high-throughput TCR beta sequencing to judge whether each TCR beta V gene segment behaved as functional or pseudogenic. An early release that covered around 590 HLA-typed donors contained around 300 gigabases of sequencing data and 80 million or so unique TCR sequences. Donor age, sex, ethnicity and CMV serostatus were collected together with the repertoire data. Across approximately 400 genotyped donors of the cohort, an average of approximately 240,000 unique TCR beta nucleotide sequences per donor were sequenced, and roughly 18% of those sequences were non-productive. The later analysis used no new phenotypic data to find candidate immune exposures, relying instead on TCR beta sequences and their occurrence across donors. HLA typing covered class I and class II loci at four-digit resolution. Using immunosequencing, the study profiled T cell repertoires from fewer than 700 subjects and related those repertoires to cytomegalovirus serostatus. Overall results and qualifications from the work: At a false discovery rate of 0.05, a later analysis linked 15,000 to 20,000 TCR beta sequences to specific HLA alleles. Correlated functional status among segregating V segments might be attributable to linkage disequilibrium, but an unknown experimental factor could not be ruled out. Compared with equally common non-associated chains, HLA-associated TCR beta chains in a later analysis were more clonally expanded and had lower generation probabilities. A later analysis found that TCR association rates varied across HLA loci, with DRB1 alleles showing the most associated TCRs and HLA-C alleles the fewest. In a later analysis, several top co-occurrence clusters were reported to appear linked to parvovirus B19, influenza, CMV and Epstein-Barr virus. In a later genetic analysis, fewer N-insertions in productive TCRs were reported among donors in an Asian-associated ancestry cluster than the approximately 670-donor mean. Because some donors lacked HLA typing at each locus, the association tests relied only on the typed subset. CMV serostatus was the only immune exposure information available for the cohort. In vitro tests confirmed that a few of the cytomegalovirus-associated TCR beta chains recognize cytomegalovirus antigens. The study listed approximately 150 TCR beta chains as associated with cytomegalovirus. A further reported finding was that TCR beta sequences accurately predicted the HLA-A and HLA-B alleles for most subjects in the first cohort. Most TCR sequences were observed very rarely across donors, whereas some public TCRs were present in many individuals. A later analysis found that most CMV-associated TCR beta chains appeared HLA-restricted, with HLA associations seemingly driven largely by CMV exposure. The earlier analysis of about 600 of the donors excluded roughly 17 rarely observed V segments, including chromosome 9 orphons, because counts were too low. When HLA alleles, especially DR and DQ, strongly co-occurred, TCR associations were difficult to assign to individual alleles. An association between a missense DCLRE1C variant and V-gene and J-gene trimming of TCR beta chains was found in a later genetic analysis and replicated in an independent cohort. Only TCR beta chains were sequenced in this cohort, and the absence of alpha or paired-chain data limited detectable features. Some IMGT-functional V segments, including TRBV6-2 and TRBV6-3, could not be told apart with the 87-base-pair reads, so those segments were excluded. In both the original and validation cohorts, the classifier was reported to diagnose cytomegalovirus status with high specificity and sensitivity. In an earlier analysis of 587 of the donors, most TCR beta V segments were observed in productive rearrangements about 87% or about 30% of the time, broadly matching IMGT annotations. A cluster of highly shared sequence variants was judged likely to be a technical artifact of the sequencing pipeline. Sequencing depth was assumed to be roughly uniform across donors in the presence/absence analyses, though that assumption may not hold. The authors suggested that the approach could potentially be generalized to other disease states and immunological phenotypes.

Trimming takes 6 bases from V and 3 bases from J, and the germline ends sit 18 bases apart. CDR1 is given as MNHNY and CDR2 as SVGAGI, both from the germline V gene (reference sequence). The CDR3 starts with the cysteine, ends with the phenylalanine, and has 15 residues. Just the 45-base CDR3 DNA is kept, in frame starting at base 1. In regard to this clone: No antigen is known for it. No qualities accompany the bases; no much larger clone lies one base away.

The library came from the immunoSEQ multiplex PCR assay. For the multiplex PCR, a mixture combining 60 forward primers for TCR Vbeta segments and 13 reverse primers for TCR Jbeta segments was used. The CDR3 region of rearranged TCR beta genes was amplified from genomic DNA by a multiplex PCR assay. Amplified TCR beta libraries were sequenced as 87-base-pair reads on the Illumina HiSeq System. The paper's processing steps were these. A later analysis tallied around 87 million unique TCR beta chains across the 550 to 850 repertoires, and roughly 11 million of those chains were shared by two or more donors. To remove PCR and sequencing errors, raw reads were error-corrected and collapsed into unique sequences using a nearest-neighbor algorithm that merged closely related sequences. CDR3 sequences were aligned to IMGT reference sequences to assign V, D and J gene segments. For a sequence to be retained, a match of at least six nucleotides was required to both a V gene segment and a J gene segment. Rearrangements were called productive when the CDR3 lacked stop codons and stayed in frame with V and J; all others were non-productive. Following IMGT convention, CDR3 was defined as the stretch from the second conserved V-encoded cysteine to the conserved J-encoded phenylalanine. The earlier analysis of roughly 590 of the donors excluded sequences that lacked an unambiguous match to a single V gene segment. In an earlier analysis of around 600 of the donors, V segments were called functional above 56.7% productive rearrangements and were called segregating when the between-donor standard deviation exceeded 5%. To diagnose cytomegalovirus status from the catalog of TCR beta chain sequences, a statistical classification framework was built. A later analysis assigned V and J genes by comparing TCR nucleotide sequences with IMGT/GENE-DB human TR gene sequences. The TCRdist pipeline was used in a later analysis to assign CDR3 sequences and most-parsimonious VDJ recombination scenarios. In a later analysis, every TCR beta chain was defined by the combination of its CDR3 amino acid sequence and its V-gene family, and reads without a unique V-gene family were dropped. A later analysis removed over 500 highly shared, low-generation-probability nucleotide sequences to deal with suspected cross-contamination and a sequencing artifact. A later analysis calculated a clonal expansion index for each public chain from normalized within-repertoire ranks of inferred template counts. Generation probabilities in a later analysis came from a VDJ recombination model fitted to out-of-frame rearrangements, and those results were checked against IGoR. A later analysis scored TCR-TCR, TCR-HLA and TCR-CMV co-occurrence with hypergeometric tests, applying a repertoire-size bias correction to TCR pairs. False discovery rates were estimated in a later analysis by permuting HLA or CMV assignments 20 times. A later analysis grouped co-occurring TCRs with DBSCAN, adding TCRdist sequence similarity when clustering within HLA-allele-positive subsets. Repertoires with fewer than 30,000 or more than 120,000 public chains were left out of co-occurrence clustering, as were about 5 repertoires with anomalous nucleotide sharing. This immuneACCESS table, as held by TCRdb, lists in-frame sequences with V and J called but not all clones. Of the missing ones, under half trace to an unresolved V gene in checked studies; the others have no known cause. Clone size and V and J calls were adopted from that table, with D and trimming inferred from the DNA. Present in this sample are some 130,000 clones, less than 80% of which were seen just once. The top ten hold about 6.8% of the sample.

In total, approximately 700 healthy bone marrow donors made up the cohort. All cohort members were sampled while nominally healthy, although unrecorded immune exposures were likely present. The donor was CMV seropositive and was included in the group of some 290 seropositive cohort members. A peripheral blood sample was collected from each donor, and TCR beta sequencing was performed on peripheral blood mononuclear cells. Genomic DNA extraction from the blood cell samples was performed with the Qiagen DNeasy Blood Extraction Kit. Sequenced input: PBMCs. The source of this sequence is a man aged 35 to 55 in good health and CMV-seropositive. The sequence joins TRBV6-6 to TRBJ2-7; possibly the D gene is TRBD2, per 6 matching bases. This receptor has the CDR3 CASRAKLAYLYEQYF. The DNA reads TGTGCCAGCAGGGCTAAACTAGCTTATCTCTACGAGCAGTACTTC.